This TCR beta chain was recorded in a study of blood T cell repertoires in COVID-19. In the study overall: Some COVID-19 samples were acute and others convalescent; all came from the United States, Italy and Spain. PBMCs, B-cell-depleted T cells, or T cells were the source of the cDNA or gDNA that made up the material.

The authors' processing: Estimates of nucleated cell counts were drawn from the amplification of reference gene primers. Sequencing used immunoSEQ multiplex PCR; TCRdb keeps in-frame clones, though not all of them. That table supplies the V and J calls and clone size; D and trimming were determined from the DNA. The sample has 120,000 to 150,000 clones, approximately 80% seen once. Germline lookup yields CDR1 MNHEY and CDR2 SMNVEV (reference sequence). V was pared by 7 bases and J by 7 bases, with 14 bases of the junction left unmatched. CDR3 size: 15 residues. Sequencing input: peripheral blood. The chain is built from TRBV27 and TRBJ2-7; 9 bases agree with TRBD1. The TCR originated in a human donor in a cohort sampled during active COVID-19. CDR3 coding DNA: TGTGCCAGCACTCAAACCGGGACAGGGCGGCGGGAGCAGTACTTC. Protein sequence: CASTQTGTGRREQYF.